The clone carrying this T cell receptor beta chain was found a few times. Antigen: not known. All of the isolated RNA was reverse transcribed, so expressed TCRB transcripts were sequenced. TCRdb's table, derived via immunoSEQ multiplex PCR, lists solely in-frame clones and lacks some. The repertoire consists of 300,000 or so clones, with about a tenth occurring once and the leading ten covering more than 0.8%. By way of CD45RO/CCR7/CD25/CD127/CD95/CD27, the CD4+ regulatory, stem cell-like memory, central memory and naive cells were sorted. CDR1 MNHEY and CDR2 SVGAGI come from the germline V gene. V gave up 2 bases and J gave up 0 bases, with 9 bases separating them. The CDR3 runs to 15 residues. This sample is drawn from a study of beta chain features in type 1 diabetes. Study observations and caveats: Patients showed naive, central memory and Treg TCRB repertoires that appeared more similar than those of healthy donors. Over-representation of high TCR-expressing cells was a possible consequence of cDNA sequencing. Across all four CD4+ subsets, people with type 1 diabetes showed modestly shorter TCRB CDR3s.

This receptor was taken from a man aged 30-40 years with type 1 diabetes. Input material: central memory CD4+ T cells from blood. The rearrangement links TRBV6-5 to TRBJ2-3, with D tentatively TRBD2 (6 bases). CDR3 loop: CASSYGSGSTDTQYF. DNA of the CDR3: TGTGCCAGCAGTTACGGCAGCGGGAGCACAGATACGCAGTATTTT.